The next 19 T cell receptor beta chains were all read from a single sample in a study of cytomegalovirus exposure and HLA in healthy donors (dated by TCRdb to about 2017). The library was built by means of the immunoSEQ multiplex PCR assay. The multiplex PCR relied on a mix of 60 forward primers for TCR Vbeta segments and 13 reverse primers for TCR Jbeta segments. What TCRdb holds here is the immuneACCESS table cut down to in-frame rearrangements. Part of the clones is not present; checked against another copy, under half of the missing clones reflect an unresolved V gene, and the others are unexplained. This sample gives approximately 160,000 clones in total; 64% of them show up just once. The ten largest account for 2.5% to 3.5% of the sample. The sample comprised PBMCs. These receptor sequences come from a woman aged 30 to 39 in good health and CMV-seropositive.

The chain recombines TRBV29-1 with TRBJ1-2; 7 bases match TRBD1. Trimming took 1 base from V and 2 from J; bases not matched to a gene: 1. The germline V gene encodes CDR1 SQVTM and CDR2 ANQGSEA. The CDR3 contains 13 residues. In DNA form, the CDR3 reads TGCAGCGTTGAAGGGGACAGAAACTATGGCTACACCTTC. It specifies CSVEGDRNYGYTF.

The V call is TRBV27, the J call TRBJ1-2; D uncertain. V lost 4 bases and J lost 4, with 16 bases in between. The V gene's germline CDR1 is MNHEY and CDR2 SMNVEV (reference sequence). The CDR3 spans 15 residues. The CDR3: CASSSVFDRGYGYTF. The CDR3, as DNA: TGTGCCAGCAGTTCAGTTTTCGACCGAGGCTATGGCTACACCTTC.

The V call is TRBV5-8, the J call TRBJ1-2; no firm D call. From germline, CDR1 is SGHTS and CDR2 YDEGEE. V was cut by 7 bases and J by 4 bases, with 17 bases left in between. This CDR3 spans 14 amino acids. The CDR3 region is CASPTVGHSYGYTF. The CDR3 region has the DNA TGTGCCAGCCCCACGGTTGGGCACTCCTATGGCTACACCTTC.

This clone was detected a few times. The V gene is TRBV6-1, the J gene TRBJ2-3; D is undetermined. The V gene lost 4 bases and the J gene lost 0 bases, with 14 bases spanning the gap. Germline lookup yields CDR1 MNHNS and CDR2 SASEGT. There are 16 residues in the CDR3. CDR3 protein: CASSGAWARSTDTQYF. The CDR3 nucleotides are TGTGCCAGCAGTGGAGCGTGGGCTCGTAGCACAGATACGCAGTATTTT.

This clone was counted only a few times. J is TRBJ2-7 and V is TRBV2; 9 bases line up with TRBD1. Germline assignment: CDR1 SNHLY and CDR2 FYNNEI. The CDR3 extends over 17 amino acids. After removal of 6 bases from V and 0 bases from J, the junction contained 12 bases not matched to a gene. This chain's CDR3 is CASSGTGKTLGSYEQYF. DNA of the CDR3: TGTGCCAGCAGCGGGACAGGGAAAACTCTGGGCTCCTACGAGCAGTACTTC.

This clone came up a few times. The V gene is TRBV6-1, the J gene TRBJ1-4, with 9 bases aligning to TRBD1. With 10 bases clipped from V and 14 bases from J, the junction kept 17 bases outside the gene matches. The germline V gene encodes CDR1 MNHNS and CDR2 SASEGT. This CDR3 comprises 14 residues. CDR3 protein: CATGTGLNLRSLFF. CDR3 coding DNA: TGTGCCACCGGGACAGGGCTTAATTTAAGGTCCCTGTTTTTT.

V and J are TRBV18 and TRBJ2-7, with 11 nucleotides matching TRBD2. Unmatched junction bases numbered 3, after V lost 5 bases and J lost 3 bases. The CDR3 loop spans 14 amino acids. Germline V gene data show CDR1 as KGHSH and CDR2 as LQKENI. As DNA, the CDR3 is TGTGCCAGCTCAGCACTAGCGGGAGTCTACGAGCAGTACTTC. Amino acids: CASSALAGVYEQYF.

This clone was counted once. The chain uses TRBV5-4 and TRBJ1-3, with D hard to call. V was pared by 3 bases and J by 0 bases, with 10 bases between. There are 15 residues in the CDR3. CDR1 is SGHNT and CDR2 is YYREEE in the germline V gene (reference sequence). The CDR3 DNA is TGTGCCAGCAGCTCAGGAAAAAGCTCTGGAAACACCATATATTTT. Its protein is CASSSGKSSGNTIYF.

In this sample, this clone turned up a few times. The rearrangement uses TRBV6-5 and TRBJ1-4; 9 positions agree with TRBD1. The CDR3 sequence is 15 residues long. The V gene's germline CDR1 is MNHEY and CDR2 SVGAGI. Unmatched junction bases numbered 6, after V lost 3 bases and J lost 7 bases. DNA of the CDR3: TGTGCCAGCAGTTATAAAGGACAGGGGTTTGAAAAACTGTTTTTT. Its protein product is CASSYKGQGFEKLFF.

This clone was seen a handful of times. J is TRBJ2-7 and V is TRBV2, with D possibly being TRBD2 (6 bases). This CDR3 has 13 amino acids. V gave up 3 bases and J gave up 7 bases, with 13 bases separating them. Germline V CDR1 and CDR2: SNHLY, FYNNEI. The DNA of the CDR3 is TGTGCCAGCAGTGAGGACAACGGGAGAGAGCAGTACTTC. It encodes CASSEDNGREQYF.

This chain joins TRBV29-1 and TRBJ2-1, with 12 bases matching TRBD2. V dropped 7 bases and J dropped 5; count of bases not matched to a gene: 0. The CDR3 extends over 12 amino acids. Germline V gene sequence: CDR1 SQVTM, CDR2 ANQGSEA. CDR3: CSGTSGDNEQFF. CDR3 DNA: TGCAGCGGGACTAGCGGGGACAATGAGCAGTTCTTC.

This chain uses TRBV6-5 with TRBJ1-1, with D uncertain. The V and J ends lost 8 bases and 4 bases respectively, with 14 bases between them. Germline V gene lookup returns CDR1 MNHEY and CDR2 SVGAGI. CDR3 length equals 13 residues. CDR3: CASFGPVGTEAFF. CDR3 nucleotides: TGTGCCAGCTTTGGGCCGGTCGGCACTGAAGCTTTCTTT.

This chain connects TRBV5-1 to TRBJ1-1; 9 bases map to TRBD1. This CDR3 contains 16 residues. The junction had 12 bases not matched to a gene; V was cut back by 4 bases and J by 5 bases. From germline, CDR1 is SGHRS and CDR2 YFSETQ. Here the CDR3 DNA reads TGCGCCAGCAGCACGGGGGGGACAGGGTGGGTTACTGAAGCTTTCTTT. Protein product: CASSTGGTGWVTEAFF. Full variable domain (remainder filled in from reference TRBV5-1 and TRBJ1-1): KAGVTQTPRYLIKTRGQQVTLSCSPISGHRSVSWYQQTPGQGLQFLFEYFSETQRNKGNFPGRFSGRQFSNSRSEMNVSTLELGDSALYLCASSTGGTGWVTEAFFGQGTRLTVV.

The V and J genes are TRBV5-6 and TRBJ1-5, with 10 bases that match TRBD1. The trim removed 2 bases at V and 4 bases at J, leaving 3 bases unmatched. Per germline, CDR1 SGHDT and CDR2 YYEEEE. CDR3 length equals 15 residues. CDR3 sequence reads: CASSFGQGVNQPQHF. In DNA form, the CDR3 reads TGTGCCAGCAGCTTTGGACAGGGGGTTAATCAGCCCCAGCATTTT.

The V call is TRBV2, the J call TRBJ1-1; no clear D. CDR1 is SNHLY, CDR2 FYNNEI, per germline. This CDR3 region has 13 residues. The germline V and J ends were trimmed by 0 bases and 7 bases, with 9 bases remaining between them. The CDR3, as DNA: TGTGCCAGCAGTGAAGCGCGCGGCGATGAAGCTTTCTTT. Translation: CASSEARGDEAFF.

This rearrangement joins TRBV5-1 to TRBJ1-3, with D unresolved. The germline V gene encodes CDR1 SGHRS and CDR2 YFSETQ. The CDR3 runs to 18 residues. The V and J ends lost 0 bases and 0 bases respectively, with 16 bases between them. The DNA for the CDR3 is TGCGCCAGCAGCTTGGTATCCGACACCTACCTCTCTGGAAACACCATATATTTT. Its protein is CASSLVSDTYLSGNTIYF.

The CDR3 region has the DNA TGCGCCAGCAGCCAAGGAATCTCGGCAGGGGATAATTCACCCCTCCACTTT. This translates into CASSQGISAGDNSPLHF. The V call is TRBV4-1, the J call TRBJ1-6, with a possible D match to TRBD1 (6 bases). The V gene's germline CDR1 is MGHRA and CDR2 YSYEKL. Trimming took 1 base from V and 5 from J, leaving 15 bases between them. The CDR3 contains 17 residues.

The J gene is TRBJ1-4, the V gene TRBV10-1; a weak D match, TRBD1 (6 bases). Germline CDR1 and CDR2: WNHNN and SYGVQD (reference sequence). The CDR3 covers 14 residues. The V end lost 6 bases, the J end lost 12 bases, and 20 bases lay between the germline ends. CDR3: CASSRTGNTKELFF. In DNA form, the CDR3 reads TGCGCCAGCAGCCGCACAGGGAATACTAAGGAACTGTTTTTT.

This clone was recorded once. The chain uses TRBV5-1 and TRBJ1-2, with TRBD1 as a possible D gene (6 bases). In germline, CDR1 is SGHRS, CDR2 YFSETQ. The CDR3 extends over 14 amino acids. The ends were cut back, 6 bases at V and 3 bases at J, with 15 bases in the middle. The CDR3 nucleotides read TGCGCCAGCAAAGGACAGATTTCGGACTATGGCTACACCTTC. Amino acids: CASKGQISDYGYTF.